These T cell receptor beta chains were read from a single sample in a study of blood T cell repertoires in COVID-19. Measured with immunoSEQ multiplex PCR; TCRdb has only the in-frame clones, and not every one. This repertoire shows 150,000 to 200,000 clones, around four fifths found once; its top ten account for over 10%. Source material: PBMCs or T cells enriched from blood (not recorded which). These receptors were obtained from a woman between 55 and 75 years old who had recovered from COVID-19. The CDR3 runs from the conserved cysteine through the conserved F or W. The D gene is left open where the match is weak. Clone size is not always given. Where it is, it says once, few, many or a class for expanded clones.

j_gene	abundance	d_gene	v_gene	CDR3aa	CDR3nt
TRBJ1-1	.	.	TRBV7-9	CASSSHGGYEAFF	TGTGCCAGCAGCTCGCACGGAGGATATGAAGCTTTCTTT
TRBJ2-3	.	TRBD2	TRBV28	CASSVAGDSDTQYF	TGTGCCAGCAGTGTAGCGGGAGATTCAGATACGCAGTATTTT
TRBJ2-2	.	.	TRBV6-6	CASSLPGGAGELFF	TGTGCCAGCAGTCTTCCCGGAGGTGCCGGGGAGCTGTTTTTT
TRBJ1-1	.	TRBD1	TRBV6-5	CASQPPGQGRTEAFF	TGTGCCAGCCAGCCCCCGGGACAGGGAAGGACTGAAGCTTTCTTT
TRBJ1-1	.	.	TRBV9	CASKGRENTEAFF	TGTGCCAGCAAAGGCAGGGAGAACACTGAAGCTTTCTTT
TRBJ1-4	.	.	TRBV6-5	CASSSWGEKLFF	TGTGCCAGCAGTTCATGGGGCGAAAAACTGTTTTTT
TRBJ2-6	.	TRBD1	TRBV5-1	CASSLVATGEYNVLTF	TGCGCCAGCAGCTTGGTTGCGACAGGGGAATATAACGTCCTGACTTTC
TRBJ1-2	few	.	TRBV6-1	CASSERSGTANYGYTF	TGTGCCAGCAGTGAGAGATCCGGGACTGCGAACTATGGCTACACCTTC
TRBJ1-4	.	.	TRBV5-1	CASSFGRGTNEKLFF	TGCGCCAGCAGCTTTGGCAGGGGCACTAATGAAAAACTGTTTTTT
TRBJ1-5	once	.	TRBV29-1	CSVGTGVNQPQHF	TGCAGCGTTGGTACGGGGGTAAATCAGCCCCAGCATTTT
TRBJ2-7	.	TRBD2	TRBV4-1	CASSQGRMGGRTDEQYF	TGCGCCAGCAGCCAAGGGAGAATGGGCGGGAGGACGGACGAGCAGTACTTC
TRBJ2-6	.	.	TRBV3-1/TRBV3-2	CASSPSGANVLTF	TGTGCCAGCAGCCCGTCTGGGGCCAACGTCCTGACTTTC
TRBJ2-1	.	TRBD2	TRBV5-6	CASSLAGGGAEQFF	TGTGCCAGCAGCTTAGCGGGCGGGGGGGCTGAGCAGTTCTTC
TRBJ2-3	.	.	TRBV7-9	CASSLRDGGEDTQYF	TGTGCCAGCAGCCTCCGGGACGGAGGGGAAGATACGCAGTATTTT
TRBJ2-2	.	.	TRBV6-1	CASSESTTTGELFF	TGTGCCAGCAGTGAATCGACAACCACCGGGGAGCTGTTTTTT
TRBJ1-5	.	.	TRBV30	CAWSPPGRPQHF	TGTGCCTGGAGCCCCCCGGGGAGGCCCCAGCATTTT
TRBJ1-1	.	TRBD1	TRBV3-1/TRBV3-2	CASSPRDRTGEAFF	TGTGCCAGCAGCCCCAGGGACAGGACGGGTGAAGCTTTCTTT
TRBJ2-1	.	TRBD2	TRBV6-1	CASSERVAGGDYNEQFF	TGTGCCAGCAGTGAAAGGGTTGCGGGAGGGGACTACAATGAGCAGTTCTTC
TRBJ2-7	.	.	TRBV3-1/TRBV3-2	CASSQGTTGYEQYF	TGTGCCAGCAGCCAAGGGACTACCGGCTACGAGCAGTACTTC